This TCR beta chain derives from a study of shared clonotypes between healthy human individuals. Turning to this clone: This CDR3 is also generated by other DNA sequences in the sample.

V lost 4 bases, J lost 1 base, and 4 bases stayed unmatched. CDR1 and CDR2 from the germline V gene are SGHRS and YFSETQ. This CDR3 is built from 17 residues. Produced via immunoSEQ multiplex PCR; TCRdb's table is partial and in-frame only. The sample holds over a million clones, approximately 78% seen once. The sequenced sample was memory CD4+ T cells from PBMCs. This sample's subset: CD45RA-negative fraction. The clonotype originates from a man aged 18 to 29 in good health. Some clones in this sample may be carry-over from other donors' samples. The chain is built from TRBV5-1 and TRBJ2-3, with 15 bases identical to TRBD2. The CDR3 sequence is CASSLGLAGGGTDTQYF. The CDR3 DNA sequence: TGCGCCAGCAGCCTGGGACTAGCGGGAGGTGGCACAGATACGCAGTATTTT.